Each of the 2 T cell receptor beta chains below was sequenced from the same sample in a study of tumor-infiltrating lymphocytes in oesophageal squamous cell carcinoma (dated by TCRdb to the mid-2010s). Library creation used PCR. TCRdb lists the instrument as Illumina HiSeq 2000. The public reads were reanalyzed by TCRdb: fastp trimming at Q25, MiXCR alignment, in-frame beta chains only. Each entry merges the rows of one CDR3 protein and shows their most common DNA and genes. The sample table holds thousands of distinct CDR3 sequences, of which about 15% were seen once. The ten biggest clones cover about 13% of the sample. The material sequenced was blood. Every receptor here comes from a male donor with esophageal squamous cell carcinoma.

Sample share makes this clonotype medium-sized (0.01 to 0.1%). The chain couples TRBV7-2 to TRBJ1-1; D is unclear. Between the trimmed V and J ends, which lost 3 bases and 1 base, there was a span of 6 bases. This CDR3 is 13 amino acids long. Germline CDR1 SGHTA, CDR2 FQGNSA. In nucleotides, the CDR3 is TGTGCCAGCAGCTTTCAGACGAACACTGAAGCTTTCTTT. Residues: CASSFQTNTEAFF. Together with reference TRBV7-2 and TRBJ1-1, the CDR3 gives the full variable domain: GAGVSQSPSNKVTEKGKDVELRCDPISGHTALYWYRQSLGQGLEFLIYFQGNSAPDKSGLPSDRFSAERTGGSVSTLTIQRTQQEDSAVYLCASSFQTNTEAFFGQGTRLTVV.

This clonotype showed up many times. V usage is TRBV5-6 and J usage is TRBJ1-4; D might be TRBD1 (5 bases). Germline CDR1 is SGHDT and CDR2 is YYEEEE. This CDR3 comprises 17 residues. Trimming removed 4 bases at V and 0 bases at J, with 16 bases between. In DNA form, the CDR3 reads TGTGCCAGCAGCCAGGTGGGGCGTGACACAACTAATGAAAAACTGTTTTTT. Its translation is CASSQVGRDTTNEKLFF.